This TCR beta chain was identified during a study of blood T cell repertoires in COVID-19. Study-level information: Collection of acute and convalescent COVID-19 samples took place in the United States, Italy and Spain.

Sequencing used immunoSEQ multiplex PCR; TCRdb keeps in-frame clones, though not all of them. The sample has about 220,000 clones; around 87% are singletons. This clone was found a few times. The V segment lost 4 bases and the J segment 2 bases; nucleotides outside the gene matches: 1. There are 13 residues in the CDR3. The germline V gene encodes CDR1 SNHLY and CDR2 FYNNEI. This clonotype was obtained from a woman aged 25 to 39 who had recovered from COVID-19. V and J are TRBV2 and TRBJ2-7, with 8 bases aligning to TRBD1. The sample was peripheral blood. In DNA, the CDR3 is TGTGCCAGCAGTGGACAGGGGACCTACGAGCAGTACTTC. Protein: CASSGQGTYEQYF.